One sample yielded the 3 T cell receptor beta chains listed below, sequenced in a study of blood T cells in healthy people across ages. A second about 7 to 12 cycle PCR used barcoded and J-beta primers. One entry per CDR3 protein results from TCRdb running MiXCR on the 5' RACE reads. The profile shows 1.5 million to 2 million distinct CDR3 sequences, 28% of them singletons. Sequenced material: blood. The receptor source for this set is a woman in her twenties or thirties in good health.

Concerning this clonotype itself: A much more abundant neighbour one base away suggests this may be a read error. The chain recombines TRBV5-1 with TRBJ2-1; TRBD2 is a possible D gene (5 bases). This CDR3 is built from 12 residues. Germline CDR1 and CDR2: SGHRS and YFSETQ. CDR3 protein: CASSLQRDDQFF. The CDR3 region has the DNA TGCGCCAGCAGCCTCCAGAGGGATGACCAGTTCTTC. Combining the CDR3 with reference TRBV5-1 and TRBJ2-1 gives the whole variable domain KAGVTQTPRYLIKTRGQQVTLSCSPISGHRSVSWYQQTPGQGLQFLFEYFSETQRNKGNFPGRFSGRQFSNSRSEMNVSTLELGDSALYLCASSLQRDDQFFGPGTRLTVL.

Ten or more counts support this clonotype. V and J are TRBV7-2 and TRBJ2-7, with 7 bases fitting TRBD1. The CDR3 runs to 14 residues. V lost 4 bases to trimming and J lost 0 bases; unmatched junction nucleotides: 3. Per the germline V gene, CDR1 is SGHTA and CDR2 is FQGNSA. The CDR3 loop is CASSSRQGSYEQYF. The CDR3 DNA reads TGTGCCAGCAGCTCCAGACAGGGCTCCTACGAGCAGTACTTC.

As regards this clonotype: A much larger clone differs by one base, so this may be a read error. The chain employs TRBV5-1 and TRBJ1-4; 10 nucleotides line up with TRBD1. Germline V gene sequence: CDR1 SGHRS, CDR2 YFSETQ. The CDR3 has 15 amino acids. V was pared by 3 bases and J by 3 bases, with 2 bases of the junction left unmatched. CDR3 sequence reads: CASSWGTGANEKLFF. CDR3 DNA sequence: TGCGCCAGCAGCTGGGGGACAGGGGCTAATGAAAAACTGTTTTTT.